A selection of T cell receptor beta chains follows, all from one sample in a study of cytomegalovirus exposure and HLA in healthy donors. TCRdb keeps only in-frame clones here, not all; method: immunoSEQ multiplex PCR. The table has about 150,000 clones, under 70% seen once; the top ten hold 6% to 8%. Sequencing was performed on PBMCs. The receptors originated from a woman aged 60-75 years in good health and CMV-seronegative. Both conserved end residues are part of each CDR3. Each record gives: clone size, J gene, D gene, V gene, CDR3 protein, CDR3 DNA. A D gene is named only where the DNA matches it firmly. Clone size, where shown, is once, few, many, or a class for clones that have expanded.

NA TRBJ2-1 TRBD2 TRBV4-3 CASSQVPSTSGSYNEQFF TGCGCCAGCAGCCAAGTCCCTTCGACTAGCGGCTCCTACAATGAGCAGTTCTTC
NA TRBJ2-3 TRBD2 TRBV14 CASSQDGGGLAGLSDTQYF TGTGCCAGCAGCCAAGACGGCGGGGGCCTAGCGGGGCTTTCAGATACGCAGTATTTT
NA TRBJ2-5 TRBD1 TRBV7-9 CASSSTGRQETQYF TGTGCCAGCAGCTCGACAGGGCGGCAAGAGACCCAGTACTTC
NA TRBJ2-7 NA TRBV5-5 CASSLDPAQRAYEQYF TGTGCCAGCAGCTTGGATCCTGCCCAGCGAGCCTACGAGCAGTACTTC
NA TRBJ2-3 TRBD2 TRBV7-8 CASSTRTSGSGRDTQYF TGTGCCAGCAGCACCCGGACTAGCGGGAGTGGGAGGGATACGCAGTATTTT
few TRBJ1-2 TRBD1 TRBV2 CASSEARGRGGYTF TGTGCCAGCAGTGAAGCCAGGGGGCGCGGTGGCTACACCTTC
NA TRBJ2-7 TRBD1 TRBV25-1 CASSGQGTGTSYEQYF TGTGCCAGCAGTGGTCAAGGGACAGGGACCTCCTACGAGCAGTACTTC
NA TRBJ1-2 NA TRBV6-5 CASSSSYGYTF TGTGCCAGCAGTTCGTCCTATGGCTACACCTTC
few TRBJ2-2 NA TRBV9 CASSVDPAGELFF TGTGCCAGCAGCGTAGATCCGGCCGGGGAGCTGTTTTTT
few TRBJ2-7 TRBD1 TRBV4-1 CASSQVPGTGGYEQYF TGCGCCAGCAGCCAAGTACCCGGGACAGGGGGCTACGAGCAGTACTTC
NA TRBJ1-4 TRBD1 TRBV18 CASSPGTGGEKLFF TGTGCCAGCTCACCCGGGACAGGGGGCGAAAAACTGTTTTTT
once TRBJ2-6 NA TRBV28 CASSRNGGMSGANVLTF TGTGCCAGCAGCAGAAATGGCGGGATGTCTGGGGCCAACGTCCTGACTTTC
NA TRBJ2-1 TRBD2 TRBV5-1 CASSAWTSGSYNEQFF TGCGCCAGCAGCGCATGGACTAGCGGCTCCTACAATGAGCAGTTCTTC
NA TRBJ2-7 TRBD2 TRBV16 CGSRHTGLAGGKEQYF TGTGGAAGCAGGCATACGGGACTAGCGGGAGGGAAAGAGCAGTACTTC
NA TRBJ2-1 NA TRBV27 CASSLLDEQFF TGTGCCAGCAGTTTATTAGATGAGCAGTTCTTC
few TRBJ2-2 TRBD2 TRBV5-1 CASSLRIAGGKTGELFF TGCGCCAGCAGCTTGAGGATAGCGGGAGGGAAAACCGGGGAGCTGTTTTTT
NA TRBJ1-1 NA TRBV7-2 CASSSWGLNTEAFF TGTGCCAGCAGCTCCTGGGGGCTTAACACTGAAGCTTTCTTT
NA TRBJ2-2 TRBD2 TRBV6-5 CASSNTGGPGELFF TGTGCCAGCAGTAATACGGGGGGTCCCGGGGAGCTGTTTTTT
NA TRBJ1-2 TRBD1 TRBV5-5 CASSLSQGDYGYTF TGTGCCAGCAGCCTATCACAGGGGGACTATGGCTACACCTTC
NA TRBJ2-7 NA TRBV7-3 CASSLTRASSYEQYF TGTGCCAGCAGCCTTACGCGCGCTAGCTCCTACGAGCAGTACTTC
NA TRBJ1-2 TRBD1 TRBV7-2 CASSEGQGQHYGYTF TGTGCCAGCAGCGAAGGACAGGGTCAGCACTATGGCTACACCTTC
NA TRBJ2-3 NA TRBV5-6 CASSFQGTDTQYF TGTGCCAGCAGCTTCCAGGGTACAGATACGCAGTATTTT
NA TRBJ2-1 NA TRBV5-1 CASSPPTLAGNNEQFF TGCGCCAGCAGCCCACCAACTTTGGCGGGAAACAATGAGCAGTTCTTC
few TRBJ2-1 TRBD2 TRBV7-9 CASSRRLAGDNEQFF TGTGCCAGCAGCCGCCGGCTAGCGGGAGACAATGAGCAGTTCTTC